A selection of T cell receptor beta chains follows, all from one sample in a study of metastatic and nonmetastatic thyroid tumors. MiXCR re-clonotyped the PCR reads for TCRdb. Of tens of thousands of clones in the sample, 20% to 25% were seen once. What was sequenced was adjacent normal tissue. These receptors originate from a female donor with papillary thyroid cancer or a benign thyroid nodule (not recorded which). Some clones in this sample may be carry-over from other donors' samples. The CDR3 runs from the conserved cysteine through the conserved F or W. The D gene is left open where the match is weak. Only some rows state a clone size, as once, few, many or a class for expanded clones.

size: many; D: NA; V: TRBV7-2; J: TRBJ2-1; CDR3: CASSRDWSSYNEQFF; DNA: TGTGCCAGCAGCCGGGACTGGAGCTCCTACAATGAGCAGTTCTTC
size: few; D: TRBD1; V: TRBV6-1; J: TRBJ2-2; CDR3: CASSRTPGQGGTGELFF; DNA: TGTGCCAGCAGCCGTACACCGGGACAGGGAGGCACCGGGGAGCTGTTTTTT
size: few; D: NA; V: TRBV5-1; J: TRBJ2-5; CDR3: CASSTRTEETQYF; DNA: TGCGCCAGCAGCACGCGGACAGAAGAAACCCAGTACTTC
size: many; D: TRBD1; V: TRBV29-1; J: TRBJ2-7; CDR3: CSALIDRDSYEQYF; DNA: TGCAGCGCCTTGATCGACAGGGATTCCTACGAGCAGTACTTC
size: NA; D: TRBD1; V: TRBV6-1; J: TRBJ1-5; CDR3: CASSEIGTGSNQPQHF; DNA: TGTGCCAGCAGTGAAATCGGGACAGGGAGCAATCAGCCCCAGCATTTT
size: many; D: TRBD2; V: TRBV11-3; J: TRBJ2-7; CDR3: CASSLMAGGPGEQYF; DNA: TGTGCCAGCAGCTTAATGGCGGGAGGGCCCGGCGAGCAGTACTTC
size: NA; D: TRBD1; V: TRBV20-1; J: TRBJ2-3; CDR3: CSGGTDRVADTQYF; DNA: TGCAGTGGGGGAACCGACAGGGTGGCAGATACGCAGTATTTT
size: NA; D: NA; V: TRBV6-2/TRBV6-3; J: TRBJ2-7; CDR3: CAISRIGIYDQYF; DNA: TGTGCCATCTCCAGGATTGGGATTTACGATCAGTACTTC
size: NA; D: NA; V: TRBV5-1; J: TRBJ1-1; CDR3: CASSTQVSTEAFF; DNA: TGCGCCAGCAGTACGCAGGTGTCCACTGAAGCTTTCTTT
size: NA; D: NA; V: TRBV7-8; J: TRBJ2-2; CDR3: CASSLEARSLRTGELFF; DNA: TGTGCCAGCAGCTTAGAAGCCCGCTCTTTGAGGACCGGGGAGCTGTTTTTT
size: few; D: NA; V: TRBV2; J: TRBJ2-7; CDR3: CASRKGPAAYEQYF; DNA: TGTGCCAGTAGAAAGGGACCAGCAGCCTACGAGCAGTACTTC
size: few; D: NA; V: TRBV19; J: TRBJ2-6; CDR3: CASILPGANVLTF; DNA: TGTGCCAGTATACTCCCTGGTGCCAACGTCCTGACTTTC
size: many; D: NA; V: TRBV7-2; J: TRBJ2-5; CDR3: CASSLAEETQYF; DNA: TGTGCCAGCAGCTTAGCCGAAGAGACCCAGTACTTC
size: medium-sized; D: TRBD2; V: TRBV28; J: TRBJ2-7; CDR3: CASSKPGLSAPQYF; DNA: TGTGCCAGCAGCAAACCGGGACTATCCGCTCCGCAGTACTTC
size: medium-sized; D: NA; V: TRBV28; J: TRBJ2-2; CDR3: CASSPEGTAGELFF; DNA: TGTGCCAGCAGTCCGGAAGGGACCGCCGGGGAGCTGTTTTTT
size: NA; D: NA; V: TRBV4-1; J: TRBJ1-4; CDR3: CASSQETWLLNEKLVF; DNA: TGCGCCAGCAGCCAAGAGACATGGTTACTCAATGAAAAACTGGTTTTT
size: few; D: NA; V: TRBV19; J: TRBJ1-1; CDR3: CASMARQLRTEASF; DNA: TGTGCCAGTATGGCCAGACAGTTACGAACTGAAGCTTCCTTT
size: NA; D: TRBD2; V: TRBV7-3; J: TRBJ2-7; CDR3: CASSSHGSGGSVGERYF; DNA: TGTGCCAGCAGCTCCCATGGGTCTGGCGGGAGCGTCGGAGAGCGGTACTTC
size: NA; D: NA; V: TRBV20-1; J: TRBJ1-2; CDR3: CSARGGGTNYGYTF; DNA: TGCAGTGCTAGAGGGGGGGGGACGAACTATGGCTACACCTTC
size: NA; D: TRBD1; V: TRBV12-3/TRBV12-4; J: TRBJ1-5; CDR3: CASTGQVLSQPQRF; DNA: TGTGCCAGCACCGGACAGGTTTTATCTCAGCCCCAGCGTTTT
size: NA; D: NA; V: TRBV5-4; J: TRBJ2-1; CDR3: CACSAEGRTRYNEQFF; DNA: TGTGCCTGCAGCGCGGAGGGGCGTACTCGTTACAATGAGCAGTTCTTC
size: many; D: TRBD1; V: TRBV4-1; J: TRBJ1-1; CDR3: CASSRTGGTEAFF; DNA: TGCGCCAGCAGCCGAACAGGGGGAACTGAAGCTTTCTTT
size: many; D: NA; V: TRBV5-6; J: TRBJ1-5; CDR3: CASSLGDRNQPQHF; DNA: TGTGCCAGCAGCTTGGGGGACCGCAATCAGCCCCAGCATTTT
size: NA; D: NA; V: TRBV2; J: TRBJ1-1; CDR3: CASRVDMNTESFF; DNA: TGTGCCAGCAGGGTGGATATGAACACTGAATCTTTCTTT
size: NA; D: TRBD2; V: TRBV24-1; J: TRBJ2-3; CDR3: CATNSGRSTDTQYF; DNA: TGTGCCACCAACAGCGGGAGGTCGACAGATACGCAGTATTTT
size: many; D: TRBD1; V: TRBV7-9; J: TRBJ1-4; CDR3: CASSLGGTGEKLFF; DNA: TGTGCCAGCAGCTTAGGTGGGACAGGGGAAAAACTGTTTTTT
size: many; D: TRBD1; V: TRBV7-8; J: TRBJ2-1; CDR3: CASRAGTGAYNEQFF; DNA: TGTGCCAGCAGGGCCGGGACAGGAGCCTACAATGAGCAGTTCTTC
size: NA; D: NA; V: TRBV20-1; J: TRBJ1-3; CDR3: CSAPGNGNTIYF; DNA: TGCAGTGCCCCAGGGAATGGAAACACCATATATTTT
size: many; D: NA; V: TRBV5-1; J: TRBJ2-7; CDR3: CASSSDNEQYF; DNA: TGCGCCAGCAGCTCCGACAACGAGCAGTACTTC
size: medium-sized; D: NA; V: TRBV15; J: TRBJ1-1; CDR3: CATSRDTRGGNTEAFF; DNA: TGTGCCACCAGCAGAGACACGAGGGGAGGGAACACTGAAGCTTTCTTT
size: NA; D: TRBD2; V: TRBV19; J: TRBJ2-2; CDR3: CASMWTSGGLTGELFF; DNA: TGTGCCAGTATGTGGACTAGCGGGGGATTAACCGGGGAGCTGTTTTTT
size: many; D: NA; V: TRBV30; J: TRBJ2-6; CDR3: CAWTSKGAGANVLTF; DNA: TGTGCCTGGACAAGTAAGGGGGCTGGGGCCAACGTCCTGACTTTC
size: medium-sized; D: TRBD1; V: TRBV6-2/TRBV6-3; J: TRBJ2-7; CDR3: CASSSGTEVGQYF; DNA: TGTGCCAGCAGCTCCGGGACAGAGGTTGGGCAGTACTTC
size: many; D: NA; V: TRBV30; J: TRBJ2-6; CDR3: CACQGAGANVLTF; DNA: TGTGCCTGTCAGGGCGCTGGGGCCAACGTCCTGACTTTC
size: NA; D: NA; V: TRBV9; J: TRBJ1-5; CDR3: CASIPSHGVNQPQHF; DNA: TGTGCTAGCATCCCTAGTCATGGGGTCAATCAGCCCCAGCATTTT
size: NA; D: NA; V: TRBV7-3; J: TRBJ2-5; CDR3: CASSSCLRDQGRF; DNA: TGTGCCAGCAGCTCGTGCCTCCGGGACCAGGGGCGCTTC
size: medium-sized; D: NA; V: TRBV6-2/TRBV6-3; J: TRBJ1-2; CDR3: CASSYSWGTGNGYTF; DNA: TGTGCCAGCAGTTACTCATGGGGAACAGGGAATGGCTACACCTTC
size: NA; D: NA; V: TRBV28; J: TRBJ2-5; CDR3: CASSLLRQETQYF; DNA: TGTGCCAGCAGTTTATTACGGCAAGAGACCCAGTACTTC
size: many; D: NA; V: TRBV11-3; J: TRBJ2-5; CDR3: CASSLYSRETQYF; DNA: TGTGCCAGCAGCTTATATAGTAGGGAGACCCAGTACTTC
size: few; D: NA; V: TRBV28; J: TRBJ1-2; CDR3: CASSLAGGYGYTF; DNA: TGTGCCAGCAGCCTTGCGGGGGGCTACGGCTACACCTTC
size: many; D: NA; V: TRBV7-2; J: TRBJ1-3; CDR3: CASSGGTQVAGGNTIYF; DNA: TGTGCCAGCAGCGGGGGTACTCAGGTCGCGGGTGGAAACACCATATATTTT
size: many; D: NA; V: TRBV7-3; J: TRBJ1-2; CDR3: CASSLDSTVGGYTF; DNA: TGTGCCAGCAGCTTAGATTCAACAGTCGGGGGCTACACCTTC